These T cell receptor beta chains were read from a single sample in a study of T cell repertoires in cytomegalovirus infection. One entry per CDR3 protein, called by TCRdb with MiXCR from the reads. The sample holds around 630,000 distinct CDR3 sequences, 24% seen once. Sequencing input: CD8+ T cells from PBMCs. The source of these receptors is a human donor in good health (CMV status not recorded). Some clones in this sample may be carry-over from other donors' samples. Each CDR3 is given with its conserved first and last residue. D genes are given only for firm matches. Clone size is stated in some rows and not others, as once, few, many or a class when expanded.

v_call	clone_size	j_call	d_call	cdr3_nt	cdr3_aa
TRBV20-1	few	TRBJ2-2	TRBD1	TGCAGTGCTTTTGACAGGGGCGGTAACACCGGGGAGCTGTTTTTT	CSAFDRGGNTGELFF
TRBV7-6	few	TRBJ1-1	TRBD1	TGTGCCAGCAGCCCTTTTCCCGGGACAGCTATTATGAACACTGAAGCTTTCTTT	CASSPFPGTAIMNTEAFF
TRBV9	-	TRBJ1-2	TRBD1	TGTGCCAGCAGCGGCACAGGGGGCGCCGAGGGCTACACCTTC	CASSGTGGAEGYTF
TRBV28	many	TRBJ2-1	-	TGTGCCAGCAGTTCCACCCTCCGAGGGTCCTACAATGAGCAGTTCTTC	CASSSTLRGSYNEQFF
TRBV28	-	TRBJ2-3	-	TGTGCCAGCAGAAATACCGGGACCCGGACAGATACGCAGTATTTT	CASRNTGTRTDTQYF
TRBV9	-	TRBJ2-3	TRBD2	TGTGCCAGCAGCGCCGACCCCGGGGGGACAGATACGCAGTATTTT	CASSADPGGTDTQYF
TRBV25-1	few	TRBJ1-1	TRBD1	TGTGCCAGCAGTGGATACCGGCACAGGGGCCCTGAAGCTTTCTTT	CASSGYRHRGPEAFF
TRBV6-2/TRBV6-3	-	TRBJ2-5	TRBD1	TGTGCCAGCAGTTACTCGTGGACAGGGGGTCAAGAGACCCAGTACTTC	CASSYSWTGGQETQYF
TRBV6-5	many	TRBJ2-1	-	TGTGCCAGCAGTTACTCGTTTGGCGAGCAGTTCTTC	CASSYSFGEQFF
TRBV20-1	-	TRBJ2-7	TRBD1	TGCAGTGCAGCCGACAGGGGACACTACGAGCAGTACTTC	CSAADRGHYEQYF
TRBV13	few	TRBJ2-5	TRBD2	TGTGCCAGCAGCCCCGAAGGAGCGGGGGGAAGGGGGGAGACCCAGTACTTC	CASSPEGAGGRGETQYF
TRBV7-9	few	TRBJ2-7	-	TGTGCCAGCAGTAGTAGATCCTACGAGCAGTACTTC	CASSSRSYEQYF
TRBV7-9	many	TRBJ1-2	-	TGTGCCAGCAGCCCAGATAACTATGGCTACACCTTC	CASSPDNYGYTF
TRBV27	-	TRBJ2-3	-	TGTGCCAGCAGGCCGGATTTAGATACGCAGTATTTT	CASRPDLDTQYF
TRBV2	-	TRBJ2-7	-	TGTGCCAGCAGTGCCGCCGCCGACTCCTACGAGCAGTACTTC	CASSAAADSYEQYF
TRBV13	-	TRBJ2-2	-	TGTGCCAGCAGCTCGGCCCACGCGAACACCGGGGAGCTGTTTTTT	CASSSAHANTGELFF
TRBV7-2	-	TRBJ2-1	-	TGTGCCAGCAGCCGTATAAACTCCAGCTACAATGAGCAGTTCTTC	CASSRINSSYNEQFF
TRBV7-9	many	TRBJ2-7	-	TGTGCCAGCAGCTCCCCGGACGATCTCGACGAGCAGTACTTC	CASSSPDDLDEQYF
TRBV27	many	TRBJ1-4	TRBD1	TGTGCCAGCAGTTCCGGGACAGTTAATGAAAAACTGTTTTTT	CASSSGTVNEKLFF
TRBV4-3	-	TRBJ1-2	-	TGCGCCAGCAGCCAGGGCACAGCAAACTATGGCTACACCTTC	CASSQGTANYGYTF
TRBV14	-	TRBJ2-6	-	TGTGCCAGCAGCCCCCATTGGGGGGCTGGGGCCAACGTCCTGACTTTC	CASSPHWGAGANVLTF
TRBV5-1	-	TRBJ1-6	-	TGCGCCAGCAGCTTAAAGGATAGCTCCTATAATTCACCCCTCCACTTT	CASSLKDSSYNSPLHF